This TCR beta chain was documented in a study of T-cell memory formation after mild COVID-19. Turning to the study itself: Clusters of TCRs were largely donor specific. Study-wide points: Whereas later expanders leaned CD4+, clones contracting day 15 to 85 showed a balanced CD4/CD8 makeup. There were some responding clones in pre-infection memory, which suggested that cross-reactive memory had joined.

From 5'RACE with constant-segment primers came TCR alpha and TCR beta cDNA libraries that carried sample barcodes and UMIs. TCRdb called the 5' RACE reads again in MiXCR, with one record for every CDR3 protein. The sample gives about 44,000 distinct CDR3 sequences, 7.3% of which show up once; 1.2% to 1.5% is in the top ten. This clonotype was counted a few times. Its antigen is undetermined. The germline CDR1 and CDR2 sequences are SGHVS and FQNEAQ. Between the trimmed V and J ends, which lost 5 bases and 5 bases, there was a span of 18 bases. This CDR3 has 15 residues. The gene calls are TRBV7-8 and TRBJ1-1, with D possibly being TRBD1 (5 bases). The sequence derives from a man younger than 35 who had mild COVID-19 (a few samples of this study predate the infection). Cell type and time point are not known. The specimen was PBMCs or a T cell subset sorted from them (not recorded which). CDR3 nucleotides: TGTGCCAGCAGCCCCAAGTGGCAGGGTGGAACTGAAGCTTTCTTT. This sequence encodes CASSPKWQGGTEAFF.